Listed below are T cell receptor beta chains from one sample, sequenced in a study of T cells after yellow fever vaccination. TCRdb fed the 5' RACE reads into MiXCR, producing one record per CDR3 protein. The sample carries more than 300,000 distinct CDR3 sequences, 3.5% to 5% recorded once. Sequenced material: PBMCs, taken 15 days after the yellow fever booster vaccination. These TCRs come from a man between 18 and 29 years old who received the YFV17D yellow fever vaccine. CDR3s include the opening cysteine and the closing phenylalanine or tryptophan. Each record gives: D gene, J gene, V gene, clone size, CDR3 protein, CDR3 DNA. The D gene is left open where the match is weak. Only part of the rows carry a size: once, few, many, or a class if the clone is expanded.

D gene: TRBD2; J gene: TRBJ2-7; V gene: TRBV13; clone size: few; CDR3 protein: CASSQLAGDYEQYF; CDR3 DNA: TGTGCCAGCAGCCAGCTAGCGGGAGACTACGAGCAGTACTTC
D gene: TRBD2; J gene: TRBJ2-1; V gene: TRBV7-3; clone size: many; CDR3 protein: CASSVSSGLYNEQFF; CDR3 DNA: TGTGCCAGCAGCGTCTCTAGCGGACTCTACAATGAGCAGTTCTTC
D gene: TRBD2; J gene: TRBJ2-3; V gene: TRBV5-1; clone size: many; CDR3 protein: CASSFNPLAGGTDTQYF; CDR3 DNA: TGCGCCAGCAGCTTCAACCCGTTAGCGGGGGGCACAGATACGCAGTATTTT
D gene: -; J gene: TRBJ2-7; V gene: TRBV5-1; clone size: few; CDR3 protein: CASSGGTVSYEQYF; CDR3 DNA: TGCGCCAGCAGCGGGGGGACGGTCTCCTACGAGCAGTACTTC
D gene: -; J gene: TRBJ2-5; V gene: TRBV2; clone size: -; CDR3 protein: CASSRNGGPGETQYF; CDR3 DNA: TGTGCCAGCAGTAGGAACGGGGGGCCCGGGGAGACCCAGTACTTC
D gene: -; J gene: TRBJ1-2; V gene: TRBV20-1; clone size: -; CDR3 protein: CSARAGGSGTLYGYTF; CDR3 DNA: TGCAGTGCTAGAGCAGGTGGGAGCGGGACTTTGTATGGCTACACCTTC
D gene: -; J gene: TRBJ1-1; V gene: TRBV7-6; clone size: many; CDR3 protein: CASSPQGMNTEAFF; CDR3 DNA: TGTGCCAGCAGCCCGCAAGGAATGAACACTGAAGCTTTCTTT
D gene: -; J gene: TRBJ1-5; V gene: TRBV30; clone size: few; CDR3 protein: CAWSVLGADQPQHF; CDR3 DNA: TGTGCCTGGAGTGTACTGGGAGCCGATCAGCCCCAGCATTTT
D gene: -; J gene: TRBJ2-5; V gene: TRBV5-1; clone size: many; CDR3 protein: CASSAGTVKQETQYF; CDR3 DNA: TGCGCCAGCAGCGCGGGGACTGTAAAGCAAGAGACCCAGTACTTC
D gene: -; J gene: TRBJ1-4; V gene: TRBV5-1; clone size: many; CDR3 protein: CASSWGGVATNEKLFF; CDR3 DNA: TGCGCCAGCAGCTGGGGAGGGGTTGCAACTAATGAAAAACTGTTTTTT
D gene: -; J gene: TRBJ2-2; V gene: TRBV7-6; clone size: -; CDR3 protein: CASSVQGSGELFF; CDR3 DNA: TGTGCCAGCAGCGTACAGGGATCCGGGGAGCTGTTTTTT
D gene: TRBD1; J gene: TRBJ2-5; V gene: TRBV7-9; clone size: few; CDR3 protein: CASSSATGLEETQYF; CDR3 DNA: TGTGCCAGCAGCTCCGCGACAGGGTTGGAGGAGACCCAGTACTTC
D gene: -; J gene: TRBJ1-1; V gene: TRBV5-4; clone size: -; CDR3 protein: CASSAPLQQRNTEAFF; CDR3 DNA: TGTGCCAGCAGCGCTCCTCTACAGCAACGGAACACTGAAGCTTTCTTT
D gene: TRBD1; J gene: TRBJ1-1; V gene: TRBV20-1; clone size: many; CDR3 protein: CSASHRGDEAFF; CDR3 DNA: TGCAGTGCTAGCCACAGGGGCGACGAAGCTTTCTTT
D gene: -; J gene: TRBJ1-1; V gene: TRBV7-9; clone size: few; CDR3 protein: CASSLVGPGAFF; CDR3 DNA: TGTGCCAGCAGCTTAGTCGGTCCCGGAGCTTTCTTT
D gene: -; J gene: TRBJ2-3; V gene: TRBV27; clone size: many; CDR3 protein: CASSSASSDTQYF; CDR3 DNA: TGTGCCAGCAGTTCCGCCTCGTCAGATACGCAGTATTTT
D gene: TRBD1; J gene: TRBJ2-3; V gene: TRBV12-3/TRBV12-4; clone size: -; CDR3 protein: CASTSTRQGTQYF; CDR3 DNA: TGTGCCAGCACCTCTACGAGACAGGGTACCCAGTATTTT
D gene: TRBD2; J gene: TRBJ2-5; V gene: TRBV29-1; clone size: -; CDR3 protein: CSVEDYRLAGGQETQYF; CDR3 DNA: TGCAGCGTTGAAGACTACCGACTAGCGGGGGGGCAAGAGACCCAGTACTTC
D gene: -; J gene: TRBJ2-1; V gene: TRBV2; clone size: -; CDR3 protein: CASRDGRDNEQFF; CDR3 DNA: TGTGCCAGCAGGGACGGACGGGACAATGAGCAGTTCTTC
D gene: -; J gene: TRBJ2-2; V gene: TRBV11-1; clone size: -; CDR3 protein: CASRPTGVRNGELFF; CDR3 DNA: TGTGCCAGCAGGCCCACGGGGGTCCGTAACGGGGAGCTGTTTTTT